The text below deals with one T cell receptor beta chain. This CDR3 spans 15 amino acids. Looked up from germline, CDR1 is MNHEY and CDR2 is SVGEGT. The V and J ends lost 0 bases and 0 bases respectively, with 3 bases between them. The sample originates from a study of CD8 T cells in Susac syndrome. RNA, at about 0.5 to 1 ug, was reverse transcribed with random hexamers. From the immunoSEQ multiplex PCR reads, TCRdb called clonotypes with MiXCR, one entry per CDR3 protein. Of 150,000 to 160,000 distinct CDR3 sequences listed, 85% to 95% are singletons. The sample was CD8+ T cells from PBMCs. The TCR originated in a human donor with multiple sclerosis. The genes are TRBV6-2 or TRBV6-3 and TRBJ2-6; D uncertain. CDR3 nucleotide sequence: TGTGCCAGCAGTTACTCGAGCTCTGGGGCCAACGTCCTGACTTTC. Its translation: CASSYSSSGANVLTF.